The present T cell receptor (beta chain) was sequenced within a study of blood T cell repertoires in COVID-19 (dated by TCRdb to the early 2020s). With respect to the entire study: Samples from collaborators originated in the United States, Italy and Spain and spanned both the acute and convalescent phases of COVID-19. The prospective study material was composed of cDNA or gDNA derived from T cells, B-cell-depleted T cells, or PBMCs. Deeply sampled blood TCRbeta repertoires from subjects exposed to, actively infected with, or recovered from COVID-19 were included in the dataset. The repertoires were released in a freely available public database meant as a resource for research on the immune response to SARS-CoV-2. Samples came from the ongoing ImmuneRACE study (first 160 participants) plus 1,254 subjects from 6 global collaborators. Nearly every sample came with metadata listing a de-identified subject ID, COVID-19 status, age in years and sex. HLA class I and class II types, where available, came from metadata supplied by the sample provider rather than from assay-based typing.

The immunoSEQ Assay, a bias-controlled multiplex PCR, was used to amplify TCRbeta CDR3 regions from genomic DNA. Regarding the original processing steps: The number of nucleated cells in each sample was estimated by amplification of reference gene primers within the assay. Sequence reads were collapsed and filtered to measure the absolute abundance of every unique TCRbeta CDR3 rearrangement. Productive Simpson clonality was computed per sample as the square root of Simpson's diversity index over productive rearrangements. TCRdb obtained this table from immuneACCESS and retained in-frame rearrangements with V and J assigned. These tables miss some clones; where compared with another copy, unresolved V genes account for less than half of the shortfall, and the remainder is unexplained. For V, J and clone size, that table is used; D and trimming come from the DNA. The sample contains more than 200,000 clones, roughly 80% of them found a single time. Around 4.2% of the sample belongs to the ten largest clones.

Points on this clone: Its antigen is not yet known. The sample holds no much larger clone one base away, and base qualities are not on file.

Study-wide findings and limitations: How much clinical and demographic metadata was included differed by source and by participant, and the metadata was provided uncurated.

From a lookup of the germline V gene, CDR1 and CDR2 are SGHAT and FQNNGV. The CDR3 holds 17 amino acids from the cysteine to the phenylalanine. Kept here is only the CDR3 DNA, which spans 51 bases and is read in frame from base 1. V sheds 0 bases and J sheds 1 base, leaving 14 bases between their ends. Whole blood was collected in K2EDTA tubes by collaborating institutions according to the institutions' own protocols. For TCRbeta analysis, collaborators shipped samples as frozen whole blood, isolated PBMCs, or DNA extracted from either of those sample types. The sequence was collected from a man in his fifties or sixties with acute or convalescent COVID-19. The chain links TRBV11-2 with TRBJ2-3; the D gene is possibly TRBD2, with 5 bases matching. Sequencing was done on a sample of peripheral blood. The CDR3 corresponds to CASSLEARGWGTDTQYF. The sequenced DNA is TGTGCCAGCAGCTTAGAGGCCCGGGGTTGGGGCACAGATACGCAGTATTTT. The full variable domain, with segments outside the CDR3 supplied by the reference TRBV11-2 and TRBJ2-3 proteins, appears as EAGVAQSPRYKIIEKRQSVAFWCNPISGHATLYWYQQILGQGPKLLIQFQNNGVVDDSQLPKDRFSAERLKGVDSTLKIQPAKLEDSAVYLCASSLEARGWGTDTQYFGPGTRLTVL.